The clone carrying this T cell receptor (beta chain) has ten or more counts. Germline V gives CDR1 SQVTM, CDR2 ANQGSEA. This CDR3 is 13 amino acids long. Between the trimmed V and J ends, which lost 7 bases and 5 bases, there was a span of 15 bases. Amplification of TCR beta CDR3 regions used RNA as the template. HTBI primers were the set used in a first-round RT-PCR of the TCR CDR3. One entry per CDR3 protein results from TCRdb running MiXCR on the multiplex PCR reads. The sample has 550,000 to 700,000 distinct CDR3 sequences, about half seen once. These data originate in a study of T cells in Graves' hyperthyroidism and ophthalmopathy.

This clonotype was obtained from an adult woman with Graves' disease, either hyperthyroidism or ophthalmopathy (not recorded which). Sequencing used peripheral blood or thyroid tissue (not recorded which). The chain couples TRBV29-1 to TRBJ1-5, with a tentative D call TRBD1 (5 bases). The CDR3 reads CSAQGDLDQPQHF. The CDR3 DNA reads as TGCAGCGCCCAAGGGGATTTGGATCAGCCCCAGCATTTT.